The source of this T cell receptor (beta chain) is a study of blood T cell repertoires in COVID-19. Study at large: There were acute and convalescent COVID-19 samples, and they came from the United States, Italy and Spain. T cells, B-cell-depleted T cells, or PBMCs supplied cDNA or gDNA.

Per the germline V gene, CDR1 is SGHRS and CDR2 is YFSETQ. CDR3 length: 16 residues. With V trimmed by 0 bases and J by 0 bases, 3 bases remained unmatched. Original handling: Scientists estimated how many nucleated cells there were by amplifying reference gene primers. Generated by immunoSEQ multiplex PCR, the TCRdb table keeps only in-frame clones and is missing some. V and J calls and clone size are as listed in that table; D and trimming were resolved from the DNA. The data contain around 350,000 clones, approximately 86% of them seen just once; the ten biggest clones take up 2.5% to 3.5%. This clone was detected only a few times.

Sequenced: peripheral blood. The receptor was isolated from a human donor in a cohort sampled during active COVID-19. The chain joins TRBV5-1 to TRBJ1-1; 9 positions agree with TRBD1. The CDR3 is CASSLEQGALNTEAFF. The CDR3 DNA is TGCGCCAGCAGCTTGGAACAGGGGGCATTGAACACTGAAGCTTTCTTT.